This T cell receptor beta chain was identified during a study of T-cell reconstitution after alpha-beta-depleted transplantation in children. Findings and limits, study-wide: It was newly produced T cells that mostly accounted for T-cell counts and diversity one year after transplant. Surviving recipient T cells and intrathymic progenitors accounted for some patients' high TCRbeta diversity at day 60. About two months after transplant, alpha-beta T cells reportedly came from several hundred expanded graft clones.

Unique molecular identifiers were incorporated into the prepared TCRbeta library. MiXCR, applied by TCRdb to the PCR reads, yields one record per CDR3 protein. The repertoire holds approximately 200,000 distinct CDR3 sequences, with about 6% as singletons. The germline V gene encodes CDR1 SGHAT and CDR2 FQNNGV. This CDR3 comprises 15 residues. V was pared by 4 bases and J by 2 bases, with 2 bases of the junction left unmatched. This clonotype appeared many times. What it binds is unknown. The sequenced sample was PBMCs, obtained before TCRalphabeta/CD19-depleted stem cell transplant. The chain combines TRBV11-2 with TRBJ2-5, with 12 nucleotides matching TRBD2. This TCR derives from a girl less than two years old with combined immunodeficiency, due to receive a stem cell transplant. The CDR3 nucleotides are TGTGCCAGCAGCTCGCTAGCGGGAGGGCAAGAGACCCAGTACTTC. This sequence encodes CASSSLAGGQETQYF.